This T cell receptor (beta chain) was profiled in a study of T cells in Graves' hyperthyroidism and ophthalmopathy. General study results and limits: Ophthalmopathy and stable hyperthyroidism were told apart by a 13 V-J model. In validation, the model predicted ophthalmopathy. These predictions came a median about 6.5 months before onset.

Concerning this clonotype itself: Its cognate antigen is unknown.

RNA transcripts provided the source from which TCR beta CDR3 regions were amplified. The HTBI set primed first-round TCR CDR3 RT-PCR. TCRdb used MiXCR to reprocess the multiplex PCR reads, holding one entry per CDR3 protein. Of 550,000 to 700,000 distinct CDR3 sequences in the sample, around 46% were seen once. The receptor was derived from an adult woman with Graves' disease, either hyperthyroidism or ophthalmopathy (not recorded which). What was sequenced was peripheral blood or thyroid tissue (not recorded which).

The CDR3 DNA sequence: TGTGCCAGCAGCTGGACTAGCGGGAGGTACCAAGAGACCCAGTACTTC. Protein product: CASSWTSGRYQETQYF. V gene TRBV7-8 combines with J gene TRBJ2-5; 14 nucleotides align to TRBD2. CDR1 and CDR2 from the germline V gene are SGHVS and FQNEAQ. The CDR3 has 16 amino acids. Trimming removed 4 bases from V and 0 bases from J; junction bases left unmatched: 1.